This entry concerns a single TCR beta chain. This sample is part of a study of patients and donors after allogeneic stem cell transplantation. This CDR3 has 15 amino acids. Per germline, CDR1 SGHVS and CDR2 FNYEAQ. The V end lost 2 bases, the J end lost 4 bases, and 14 bases lay between the germline ends. TCRdb re-called the RT-PCR reads with MiXCR, one entry per CDR3 protein. The profile shows roughly 190,000 distinct CDR3 sequences, less than 45% of them singletons. The sequence came from a human donor who was either an allogeneic HSCT recipient or a stem cell or donor lymphocyte infusion donor (not recorded which). It is not recorded whose cells these are; they may come from a transplant donor. The sequencing input was blood, either unsorted or a sorted T cell fraction (not recorded which). The genes are TRBV7-6 and TRBJ1-1, with unresolved D. The CDR3 DNA sequence: TGTGCCAGCAGCTTAAGTTCAGCCCAGCGCACTGAAGCTTTCTTT. Its translation: CASSLSSAQRTEAFF.